This is a list of T cell receptor beta chains from one sample in a study of CD8+ T cells in alopecia areata. Profiling relied on immunoSEQ multiplex PCR, and the TCRdb table lists in-frame clones only, not all of them. The profile covers some 160,000 clones, with 62% appearing a single time and 36% taken by the ten largest. Material: CD8+ T cells sorted from blood. The receptors come from a human donor in good health. Both conserved end residues are part of each CDR3. D genes are given only for firm matches. Clone size, where shown, is once, few, many, or a class for clones that have expanded.

TRBD2	-	TRBV7-6	TRBJ2-3	TGTGCCAGCAGCTTAGCCCCTCCACTAGCGGCCACAGATACGCAGTATTTT	CASSLAPPLAATDTQYF
-	few	TRBV20-1	TRBJ2-1	TGCAGTGCTAGTGTTGGACCCGACAAGTTCTTC	CSASVGPDKFF
-	-	TRBV7-8	TRBJ1-5	TGTGCCAGCAGCCCGGCAAGCAATCAGCCCCAGCATTTT	CASSPASNQPQHF
-	few	TRBV7-9	TRBJ2-3	TGTGCCAGCAGCTACCTCACAGATACGCAGTATTTT	CASSYLTDTQYF
-	few	TRBV7-9	TRBJ2-5	TGTGCCAGCAGCTTGGGGAAAGAGACCCAGTACTTC	CASSLGKETQYF
-	-	TRBV9	TRBJ1-2	TGTGCCAGCAGCGTAGCTGGGGGCGTCTATGGCTACACCTTC	CASSVAGGVYGYTF
-	-	TRBV2	TRBJ2-7	TGTGCCAGCAGCCCTCGGGGGAGCTCCTACGAGCAGTACTTC	CASSPRGSSYEQYF
TRBD2	-	TRBV29-1	TRBJ2-1	TGCAGCGTTATCTGGAGCGGGAGACCTCTGAGTGAGCAGTTCTTC	CSVIWSGRPLSEQFF
-	-	TRBV7-9	TRBJ1-5	TGTGCCAGCAGCTTAGGTGGAGGGGATCAGCCCCAGCATTTT	CASSLGGGDQPQHF
TRBD1	few	TRBV30	TRBJ2-7	TGTGCCTGGAGGGCGGGACAGGGAGCCTACGAGCAGTACTTC	CAWRAGQGAYEQYF
-	-	TRBV6-6	TRBJ2-5	TGTGCCAGCAGTTACTCTTGGCTTGAGGAGACCCAGTACTTC	CASSYSWLEETQYF
TRBD2	-	TRBV4-1	TRBJ2-1	TGCGCCAGCAGCCAAGATTGGACTAGCGGGAGTCACAATGAGCAGTTCTTC	CASSQDWTSGSHNEQFF
-	-	TRBV5-1	TRBJ1-5	TGCGCCAGCAGCTTGATGGCGGGGAGCAATCAGCCCCAGCATTTT	CASSLMAGSNQPQHF
-	few	TRBV29-1	TRBJ1-2	TGCAGCGTTCCACGTGGAGGGGACTATGGCTACACCTTC	CSVPRGGDYGYTF
-	-	TRBV5-6	TRBJ1-1	TGTGCCAGCAGCTTGACGGTATTAATGAACACTGAAGCTTTCTTT	CASSLTVLMNTEAFF
TRBD1	-	TRBV25-1	TRBJ2-7	TGTGCCAGCAGTCCGGGACAGGGACCCTACGAGCAGTACTTC	CASSPGQGPYEQYF
-	-	TRBV27	TRBJ2-7	TGTGCCAGCAGTTTTTTAGGAGGCACCAACTCCTACGAGCAGTACTTC	CASSFLGGTNSYEQYF
-	-	TRBV6-1	TRBJ2-7	TGTGCCAGCTTAGAGGCAGGGGTATCCTACGAGCAGTACTTC	CASLEAGVSYEQYF
TRBD1	-	TRBV29-1	TRBJ1-2	TGCAGCGTTGAGACAGGGAACTATGGCTACACCTTC	CSVETGNYGYTF
-	-	TRBV19	TRBJ2-7	TGTGCCAGTAGTATGGTGGGACGGTACTCCTACGAGCAGTACTTC	CASSMVGRYSYEQYF
-	-	TRBV6-1	TRBJ2-5	TGTGCCAGCAGTACTGAGGGTCTCCAAAAGACCCAGTACTTC	CASSTEGLQKTQYF
TRBD2	-	TRBV7-6	TRBJ2-1	TGTGCCAGCAGCTTGGGTAGCGGGAGGGGGGTTGATGAGCAGTTCTTC	CASSLGSGRGVDEQFF
-	-	TRBV2	TRBJ2-3	TGTGCCCTGGACGTGGGCGCAGATACGCAGTATTTT	CALDVGADTQYF
-	few	TRBV29-1	TRBJ2-2	TGCAGCGTTGCAAGGGAGAACACCGGGGAGCTGTTTTTT	CSVARENTGELFF
TRBD2	few	TRBV14	TRBJ2-3	TGTGCCAGCAGCCAGCGGCCGGGACTAGCTGGAGATACGCAGTATTTT	CASSQRPGLAGDTQYF
TRBD1	once	TRBV27	TRBJ2-5	TGTGCCAGCAGTTTATCCCCGGACAGGGTGGGGGAGACCCAGTACTTC	CASSLSPDRVGETQYF
TRBD2	-	TRBV2	TRBJ2-3	TGTGCCAGCCGGACTAGCGGGTGGTCAGATACGCAGTATTTT	CASRTSGWSDTQYF
TRBD2	-	TRBV5-6	TRBJ2-1	TGTGCCAGCAGCTCGTTAGCGGGAGTAGGTGAGCAGTTCTTC	CASSSLAGVGEQFF
TRBD2	few	TRBV2	TRBJ2-7	TGTGCCAGCAGTCCTAGCGGGAGGCCCTCCTACGAGCAGTACTTC	CASSPSGRPSYEQYF
TRBD1	few	TRBV4-1	TRBJ1-5	TGCGCCAGCAGCCTTGGGACAGGCGGTAGCAATCAGCCCCAGCATTTT	CASSLGTGGSNQPQHF
-	-	TRBV6-5	TRBJ2-7	TGTGCCAGCAGTTACTCTGCTAGCCCCTTAGCAGGGGAGCAGTACTTC	CASSYSASPLAGEQYF
-	-	TRBV7-9	TRBJ2-2	TGTGCCAGCAGCTTAGTCGGGCTCAACGGGGAGCTGTTTTTT	CASSLVGLNGELFF
-	few	TRBV7-9	TRBJ1-2	TGTGCCAGCAGCTTAGGACAGAGTGACTATGGCTACACCTTC	CASSLGQSDYGYTF
-	-	TRBV5-1	TRBJ2-7	TGCGCCAGCAGCTTAGCAGCGGGCGGCTCCTACGAGCAGTACTTC	CASSLAAGGSYEQYF
-	few	TRBV13	TRBJ2-5	TGTGCCAGCAGCTTAGTAGCAGACAAACTACAGACCCAGTACTTC	CASSLVADKLQTQYF
-	few	TRBV29-1	TRBJ2-5	TGCAGCGTTCCAGGGATATCAGGGACCCAGTACTTC	CSVPGISGTQYF
-	-	TRBV27	TRBJ2-5	TGTGCCAGCAGTTGGGGGGGGCGAGAGACCCAGTACTTC	CASSWGGRETQYF
TRBD2	-	TRBV13	TRBJ2-5	TGTGCCAGCAGCTTAGGCCTCCGGGGGGTTCAGGAGACCCAGTACTTC	CASSLGLRGVQETQYF
TRBD2	-	TRBV30	TRBJ2-7	TGTGCCTGGACCGGGACTATGCTCTACGAGCAGTACTTC	CAWTGTMLYEQYF
-	-	TRBV5-1	TRBJ2-5	TGCGCCAGCAGCTTCCCCGCCCCAGGGGCACAAGAGACCCAGTACTTC	CASSFPAPGAQETQYF
TRBD1	-	TRBV5-1	TRBJ2-7	TGCGCCAGCAGCTTGGCGCAGGGGGCCTACGAGCAGTACTTC	CASSLAQGAYEQYF
TRBD2	-	TRBV4-1	TRBJ2-1	TGCGCCAGCAGCCAACCGGGACTAGCGGGATATGAGCAGTTCTTC	CASSQPGLAGYEQFF
TRBD2	-	TRBV15	TRBJ2-5	TGTGCCACCAGCAGAGCTAGCGGGGTACAAGAGACCCAGTACTTC	CATSRASGVQETQYF
-	-	TRBV10-3	TRBJ2-2	TGTGCCATCAGTGGAGGTGTTTACACCGGGGAGCTGTTTTTT	CAISGGVYTGELFF
-	-	TRBV21-1	TRBJ1-2	TGTGCCAGCAGCTCCCGGGGTTTCGATGGCTACACCTTC	CASSSRGFDGYTF
TRBD1	few	TRBV6-5	TRBJ2-7	TGTGCCAGCAGTTACTCTGCAGGGGGCTCCTACGAGCAGTACTTC	CASSYSAGGSYEQYF
-	-	TRBV6-5	TRBJ1-2	TGTGCCAGCAGTTCCCAACCGGGGGGAGTCTATGGCTACACCTTC	CASSSQPGGVYGYTF
TRBD1	-	TRBV27	TRBJ2-1	TGTGCCAGCAGTGACAGGGGGCACTACAATGAGCAGTTCTTC	CASSDRGHYNEQFF
-	-	TRBV28	TRBJ1-1	TGTGCCAGCAGTTTCAGGGCCGCTGAAGCTTTCTTT	CASSFRAAEAFF
TRBD1	few	TRBV29-1	TRBJ2-7	TGCAGCGTTCCCGGGACAGCTCACGAGCAGTACTTC	CSVPGTAHEQYF
-	-	TRBV4-1	TRBJ1-5	TGCGCCAGCAGCCAACATGCTATGAGCAATCAGCCCCAGCATTTT	CASSQHAMSNQPQHF
-	-	TRBV6-6	TRBJ1-1	TGTGCCAGCAGCCCGGGCACTGAAGCTTTCTTT	CASSPGTEAFF
TRBD2	once	TRBV9	TRBJ2-3	TGTGCCAGCAGCGTAGCGCCTAGCGGGGGAGATACGCAGTATTTT	CASSVAPSGGDTQYF
-	few	TRBV29-1	TRBJ2-2	TGCAGCGCCGTGCCCGGGGGACTGAACACCGGGGAGCTGTTTTTT	CSAVPGGLNTGELFF
TRBD1	few	TRBV14	TRBJ1-4	TGTGCCAGCAGCCAGGCGGGACCTGGGGACAGGGGTTGGACCTTT	CASSQAGPGDRGWTF